This TCR beta chain was recovered during a study of blood T cell repertoires in COVID-19. Study context: Donors in the United States, Italy and Spain gave samples during acute or convalescent COVID-19.

The table came from immunoSEQ multiplex PCR; TCRdb's copy has only in-frame clones and leaves some out. The table includes about 290,000 clones, about 90% detected once. This clone was seen only once. Germline V gives CDR1 LNHDA, CDR2 SQIVND (reference sequence). This CDR3 has 13 residues. V gave up 3 bases and J gave up 9 bases, with 12 bases separating them. This chain connects TRBV19 to TRBJ2-1, with D possibly matching TRBD1 (6 bases). The receptor comes from a woman between 25 and 40 years old with COVID-19, enrolled during active disease. The sequenced sample was peripheral blood. CDR3 in amino acids: CASSIAGAAEQFF. The DNA for the CDR3 is TGTGCCAGTAGTATTGCAGGGGCGGCTGAGCAGTTCTTC.